This T cell receptor beta chain stems from a study of cytomegalovirus exposure and HLA in healthy donors. Details on this clone: Its antigen is still unknown.

The PCR used 60 Vbeta and 13 Jbeta primers. The data were produced by immunoSEQ multiplex PCR, yet TCRdb's version contains in-frame clones alone and is incomplete. The repertoire consists of 150,000 to 200,000 clones, with 79% occurring once and the leading ten covering less than 2%. Findings and caveats of the study: The CMV antigen specificity of three CMV-associated chains was confirmed through in vitro analysis. Analyses of presence and absence presupposed an approximately uniform sequencing depth across donors. Productive rates of about 87% or about 30% were seen for most TCR beta V segments in an earlier analysis.

The receptor was isolated from a girl aged 5 to 17 in good health and CMV-seropositive. The sample comprised PBMCs.

The CDR3 nucleotides are TGCAGCGCTGCAACAGGGGCCATCACAGATACGCAGTATTTT. This encodes CSAATGAITDTQYF. The rearrangement joins TRBV29-1 to TRBJ2-3, with 7 bases matching TRBD1. J lost 2 bases, V lost 7 bases, and 9 bases had no gene match. The CDR3 spans 14 residues. Germline loops: CDR1 SQVTM, CDR2 ANQGSEA.